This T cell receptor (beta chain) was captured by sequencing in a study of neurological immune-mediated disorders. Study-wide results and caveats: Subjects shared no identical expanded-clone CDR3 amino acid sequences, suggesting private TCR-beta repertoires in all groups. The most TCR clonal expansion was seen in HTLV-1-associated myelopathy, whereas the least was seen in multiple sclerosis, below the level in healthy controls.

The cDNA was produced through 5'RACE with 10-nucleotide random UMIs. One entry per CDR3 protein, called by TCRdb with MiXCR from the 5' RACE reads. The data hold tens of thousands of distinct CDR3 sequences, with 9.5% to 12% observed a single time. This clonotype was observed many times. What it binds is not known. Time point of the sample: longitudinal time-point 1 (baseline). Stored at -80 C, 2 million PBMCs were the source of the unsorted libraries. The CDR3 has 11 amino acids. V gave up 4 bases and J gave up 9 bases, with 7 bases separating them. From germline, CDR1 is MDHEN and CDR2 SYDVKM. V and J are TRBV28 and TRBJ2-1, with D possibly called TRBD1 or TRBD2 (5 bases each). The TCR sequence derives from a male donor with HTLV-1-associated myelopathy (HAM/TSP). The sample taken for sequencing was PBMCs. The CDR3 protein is CASSWGSEQFF. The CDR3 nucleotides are TGTGCCAGCAGTTGGGGGTCTGAGCAGTTCTTC.